This TCR beta chain was obtained from a study of control samples from healthy donors and cancer patients. Profiled with immunoSEQ multiplex PCR; TCRdb holds only in-frame clones, not every one. The repertoire includes around 140,000 clones, over 85% of them detected once, and around 5.4% sits in the top ten. V lost 5 bases, J lost 5 bases, and 15 bases lay in between. CDR1 SGHTA and CDR2 FQGNSA come from the germline V gene. The CDR3 contains 14 residues. The sample consisted of blood. The J gene is TRBJ2-5, the V gene TRBV7-2; D might be TRBD1 or TRBD2, each matching 5 bases. The TCR originated in a man aged 18 to 35 in good health. The CDR3 sequence: CASSPGRSRETQYF. Here the CDR3 DNA reads TGTGCCAGCAGCCCGGGACGTTCCAGGGAGACCCAGTACTTC.